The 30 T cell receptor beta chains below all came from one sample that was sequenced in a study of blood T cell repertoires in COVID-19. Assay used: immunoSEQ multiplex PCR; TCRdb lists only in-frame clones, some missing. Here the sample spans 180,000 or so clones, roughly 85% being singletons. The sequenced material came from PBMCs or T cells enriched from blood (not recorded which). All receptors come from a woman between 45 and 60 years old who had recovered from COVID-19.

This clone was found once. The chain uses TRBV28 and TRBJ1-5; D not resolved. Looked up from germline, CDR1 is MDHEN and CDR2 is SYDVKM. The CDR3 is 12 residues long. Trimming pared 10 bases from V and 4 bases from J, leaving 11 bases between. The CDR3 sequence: CATTVTNQPQHF. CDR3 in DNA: TGTGCCACCACCGTTACTAATCAGCCCCAGCATTTT.

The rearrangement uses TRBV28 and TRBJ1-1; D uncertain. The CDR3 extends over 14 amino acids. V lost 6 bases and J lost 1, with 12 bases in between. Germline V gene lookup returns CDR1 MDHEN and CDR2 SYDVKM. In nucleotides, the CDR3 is TGTGCCAGCAGCTACTCCGGGAAGAACACTGAAGCTTTCTTT. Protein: CASSYSGKNTEAFF.

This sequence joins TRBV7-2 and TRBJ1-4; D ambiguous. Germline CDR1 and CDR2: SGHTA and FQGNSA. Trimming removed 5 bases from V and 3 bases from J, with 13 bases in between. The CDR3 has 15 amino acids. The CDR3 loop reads CASSPPNYSNEKLFF. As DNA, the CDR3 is TGTGCCAGCAGCCCCCCGAACTACTCTAATGAAAAACTGTTTTTT.

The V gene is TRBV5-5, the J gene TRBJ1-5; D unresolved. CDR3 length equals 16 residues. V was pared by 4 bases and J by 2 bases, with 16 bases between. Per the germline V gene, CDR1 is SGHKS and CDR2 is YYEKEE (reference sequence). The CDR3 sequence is CASSLGQSGGNQPQHF. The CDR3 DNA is TGTGCCAGCAGCCTTGGGCAGTCCGGCGGCAATCAGCCCCAGCATTTT.

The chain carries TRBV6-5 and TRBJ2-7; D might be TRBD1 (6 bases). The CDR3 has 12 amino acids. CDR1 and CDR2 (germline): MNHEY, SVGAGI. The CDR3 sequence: CAISDRAYEQYV. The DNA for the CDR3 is TGTGCAATCTCGGACAGAGCCTACGAGCAGTACGTC.

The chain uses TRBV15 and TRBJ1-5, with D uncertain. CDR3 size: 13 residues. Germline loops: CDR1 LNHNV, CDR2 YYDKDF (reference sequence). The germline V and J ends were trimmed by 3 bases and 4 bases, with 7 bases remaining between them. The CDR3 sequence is CATSRLRNQPQHF. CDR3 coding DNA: TGTGCCACCAGCAGGCTAAGAAATCAGCCCCAGCATTTT. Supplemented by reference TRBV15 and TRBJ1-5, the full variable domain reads DAMVIQNPRYQVTQFGKPVTLSCSQTLNHNVMYWYQQKSSQAPKLLFHYYDKDFNNEADTPDNFQSRRPNTSFCFLDIRSPGLGDTAMYLCATSRLRNQPQHFGDGTRLSIL.

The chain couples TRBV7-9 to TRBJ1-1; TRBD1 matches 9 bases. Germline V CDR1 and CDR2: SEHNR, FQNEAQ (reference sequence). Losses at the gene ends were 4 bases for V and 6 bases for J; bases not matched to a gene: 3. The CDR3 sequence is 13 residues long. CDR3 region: CASSWTGVSEAFF. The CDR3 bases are TGTGCCAGCAGCTGGACAGGGGTTTCTGAAGCTTTCTTT. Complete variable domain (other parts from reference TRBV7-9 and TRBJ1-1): DTGVSQNPRHKITKRGQNVTFRCDPISEHNRLYWYRQTLGQGPEFLTYFQNEAQLEKSRLLSDRFSAERPKGSFSTLEIQRTEQGDSAMYLCASSWTGVSEAFFGQGTRLTVV.

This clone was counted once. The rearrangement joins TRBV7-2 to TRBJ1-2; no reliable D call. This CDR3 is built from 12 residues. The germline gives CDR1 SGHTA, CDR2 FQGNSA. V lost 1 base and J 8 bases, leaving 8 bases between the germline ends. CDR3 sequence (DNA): TGTGCCAGCAGCTTAGTAAGCGGAGGCTACACCTTC. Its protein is CASSLVSGGYTF.

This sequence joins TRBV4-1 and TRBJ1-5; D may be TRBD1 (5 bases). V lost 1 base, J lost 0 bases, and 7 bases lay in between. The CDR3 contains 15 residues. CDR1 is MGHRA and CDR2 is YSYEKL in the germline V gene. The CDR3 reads CASSQGQGSNQPQHF. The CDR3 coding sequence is TGCGCCAGCAGCCAAGGTCAGGGTAGCAATCAGCCCCAGCATTTT.

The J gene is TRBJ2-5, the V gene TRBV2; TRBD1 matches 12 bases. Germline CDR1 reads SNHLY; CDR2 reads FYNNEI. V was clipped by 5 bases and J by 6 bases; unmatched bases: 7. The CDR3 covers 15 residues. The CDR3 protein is CASSPGTGGEKTQYF. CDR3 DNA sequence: TGTGCCAGCAGTCCCGGGACAGGGGGCGAAAAGACCCAGTACTTC.

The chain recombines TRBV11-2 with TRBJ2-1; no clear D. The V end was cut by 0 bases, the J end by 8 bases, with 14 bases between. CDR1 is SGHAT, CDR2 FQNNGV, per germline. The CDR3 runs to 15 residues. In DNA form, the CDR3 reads TGTGCCAGCAGCTTAGATTTTTCTGTGGCCGATGAGCAGTTCTTC. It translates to CASSLDFSVADEQFF.

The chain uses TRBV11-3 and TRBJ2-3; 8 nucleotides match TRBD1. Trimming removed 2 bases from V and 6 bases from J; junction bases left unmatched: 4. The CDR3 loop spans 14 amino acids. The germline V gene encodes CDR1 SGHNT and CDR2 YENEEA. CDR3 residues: CASSLQGARDTQYF. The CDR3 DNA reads TGTGCCAGCAGCTTACAGGGGGCGCGGGATACGCAGTATTTT.

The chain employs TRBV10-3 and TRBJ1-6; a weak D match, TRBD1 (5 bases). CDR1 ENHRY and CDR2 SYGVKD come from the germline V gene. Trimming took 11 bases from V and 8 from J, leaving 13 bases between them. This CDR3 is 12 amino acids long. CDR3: CASGGEYSPLHF. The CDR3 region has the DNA TGTGCCTCCGGAGGGGAGTATTCACCCCTCCACTTT.

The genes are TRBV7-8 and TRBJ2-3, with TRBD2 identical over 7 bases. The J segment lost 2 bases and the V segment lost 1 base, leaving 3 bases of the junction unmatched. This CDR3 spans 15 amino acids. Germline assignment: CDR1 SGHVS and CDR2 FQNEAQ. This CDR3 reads CASSLEAGVTDTQYF. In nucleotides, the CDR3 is TGTGCCAGCAGCTTAGAGGCGGGGGTCACAGATACGCAGTATTTT.

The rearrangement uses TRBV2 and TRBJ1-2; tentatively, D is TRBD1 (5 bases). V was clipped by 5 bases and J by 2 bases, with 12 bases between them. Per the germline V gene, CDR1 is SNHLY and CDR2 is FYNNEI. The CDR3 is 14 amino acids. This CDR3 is CASSRTFGNYGYTF. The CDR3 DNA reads TGTGCCAGCAGTAGGACATTTGGGAACTATGGCTACACCTTC.

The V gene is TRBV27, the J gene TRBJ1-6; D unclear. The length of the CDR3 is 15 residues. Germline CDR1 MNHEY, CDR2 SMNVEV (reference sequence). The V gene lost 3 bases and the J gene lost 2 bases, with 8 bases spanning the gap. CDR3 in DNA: TGTGCCAGCAGTTTTGCGGTAACCTATAATTCACCCCTCCACTTT. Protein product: CASSFAVTYNSPLHF.

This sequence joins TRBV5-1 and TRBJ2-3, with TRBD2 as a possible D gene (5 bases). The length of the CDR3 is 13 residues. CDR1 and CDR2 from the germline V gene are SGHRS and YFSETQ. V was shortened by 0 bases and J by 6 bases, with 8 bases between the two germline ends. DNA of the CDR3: TGCGCCAGCAGCTTGGGGAGGCGGGATACGCAGTATTTT. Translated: CASSLGRRDTQYF.

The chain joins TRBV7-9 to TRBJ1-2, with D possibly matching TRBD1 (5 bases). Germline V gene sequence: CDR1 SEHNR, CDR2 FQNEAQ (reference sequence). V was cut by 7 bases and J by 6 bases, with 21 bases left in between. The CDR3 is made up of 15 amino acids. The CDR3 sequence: CASTISPRVHDGYTF. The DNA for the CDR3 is TGTGCCAGCACCATTAGTCCCAGGGTGCACGATGGCTACACCTTC. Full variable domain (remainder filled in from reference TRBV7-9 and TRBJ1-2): DTGVSQNPRHKITKRGQNVTFRCDPISEHNRLYWYRQTLGQGPEFLTYFQNEAQLEKSRLLSDRFSAERPKGSFSTLEIQRTEQGDSAMYLCASTISPRVHDGYTFGSGTRLTVV.

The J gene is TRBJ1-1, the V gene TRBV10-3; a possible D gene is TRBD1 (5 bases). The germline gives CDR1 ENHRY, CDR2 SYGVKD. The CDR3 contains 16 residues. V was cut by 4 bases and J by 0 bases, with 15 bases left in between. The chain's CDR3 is CAISVREGEMNTEAFF. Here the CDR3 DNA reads TGTGCCATCAGTGTGAGAGAAGGGGAAATGAACACTGAAGCTTTCTTT.

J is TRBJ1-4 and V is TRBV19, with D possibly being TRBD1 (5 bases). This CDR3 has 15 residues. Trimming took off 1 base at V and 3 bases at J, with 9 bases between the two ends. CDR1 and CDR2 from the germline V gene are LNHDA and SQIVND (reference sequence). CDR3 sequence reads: CASSIVWTSNEKLFF. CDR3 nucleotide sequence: TGTGCCAGTAGTATAGTTTGGACATCTAATGAAAAACTGTTTTTT.

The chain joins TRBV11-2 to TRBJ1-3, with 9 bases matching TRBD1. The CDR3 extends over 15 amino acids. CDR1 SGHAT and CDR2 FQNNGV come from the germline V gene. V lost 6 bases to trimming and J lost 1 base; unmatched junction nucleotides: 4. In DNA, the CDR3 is TGTGCCAGCAGGGAGACAGGGGGTTCTGGAAACACCATATATTTT. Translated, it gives CASRETGGSGNTIYF.

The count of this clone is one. DNA of the CDR3: TGTGCCAGCAGCCCCCAACCAACAGGGCTTTACTCTGGAAACACCATATATTTT. Its translation is CASSPQPTGLYSGNTIYF. The gene calls are TRBV7-2 and TRBJ1-3, with TRBD1 as a possible D gene (6 bases). V was clipped by 5 bases and J by 0 bases, with 20 bases between them. The germline gives CDR1 SGHTA, CDR2 FQGNSA. The CDR3 consists of 18 residues.

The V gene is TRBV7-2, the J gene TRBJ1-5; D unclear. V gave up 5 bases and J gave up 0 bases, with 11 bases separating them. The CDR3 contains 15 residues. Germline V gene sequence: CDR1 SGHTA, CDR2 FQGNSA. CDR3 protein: CASSTRVGSNQPQHF. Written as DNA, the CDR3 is TGTGCCAGCAGCACCCGGGTGGGTAGCAATCAGCCCCAGCATTTT.

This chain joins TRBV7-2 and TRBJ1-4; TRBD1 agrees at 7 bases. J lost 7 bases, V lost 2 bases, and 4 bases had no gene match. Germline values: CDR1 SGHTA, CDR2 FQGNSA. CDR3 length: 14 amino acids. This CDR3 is CASSLIQGTEKLFF. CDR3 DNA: TGTGCCAGCAGCTTAATACAGGGGACTGAAAAACTGTTTTTT.

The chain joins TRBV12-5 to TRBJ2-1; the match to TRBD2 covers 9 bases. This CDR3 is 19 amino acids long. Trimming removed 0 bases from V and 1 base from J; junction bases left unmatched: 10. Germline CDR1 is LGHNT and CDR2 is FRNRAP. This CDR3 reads CASGLVIWREGLSYNEQFF. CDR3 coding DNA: TGTGCTAGTGGTTTGGTAATTTGGCGGGAGGGACTTTCCTACAATGAGCAGTTCTTC. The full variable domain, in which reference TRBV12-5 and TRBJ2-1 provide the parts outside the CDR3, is DARVTQTPRHKVTEMGQEVTMRCQPILGHNTVFWYRQTMMQGLELLAYFRNRAPLDDSGMPKDRFSAEMPDATLATLKIQPSEPRDSAVYFCASGLVIWREGLSYNEQFFGPGTRLTVL.

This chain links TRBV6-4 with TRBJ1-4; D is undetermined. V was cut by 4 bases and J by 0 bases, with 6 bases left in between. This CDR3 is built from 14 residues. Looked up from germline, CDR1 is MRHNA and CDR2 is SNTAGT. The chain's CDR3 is CASSATATNEKLFF. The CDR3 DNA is TGTGCCAGCAGTGCCACTGCAACTAATGAAAAACTGTTTTTT.

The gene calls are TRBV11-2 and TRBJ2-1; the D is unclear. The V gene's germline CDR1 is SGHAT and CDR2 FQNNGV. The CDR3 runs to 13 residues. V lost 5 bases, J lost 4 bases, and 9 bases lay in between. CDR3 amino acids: CASSPSLYNEQFF. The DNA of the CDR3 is TGTGCCAGCAGCCCCTCTTTATACAATGAGCAGTTCTTC.

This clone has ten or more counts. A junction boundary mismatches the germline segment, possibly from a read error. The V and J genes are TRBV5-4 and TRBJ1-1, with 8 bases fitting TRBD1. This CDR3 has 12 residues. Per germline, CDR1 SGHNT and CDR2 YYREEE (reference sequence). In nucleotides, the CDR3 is TGTGCCAGCAGCTCCCCCACAGGGACAGGCCTCTTT. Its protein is CASSSPTGTGLF.

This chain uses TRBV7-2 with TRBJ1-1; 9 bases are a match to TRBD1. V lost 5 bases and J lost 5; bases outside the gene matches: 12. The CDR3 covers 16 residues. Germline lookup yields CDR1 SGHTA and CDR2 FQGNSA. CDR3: CASSQKGQGLRTEAFF. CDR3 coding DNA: TGTGCCAGCAGCCAAAAGGGACAGGGCCTTCGAACTGAAGCTTTCTTT.

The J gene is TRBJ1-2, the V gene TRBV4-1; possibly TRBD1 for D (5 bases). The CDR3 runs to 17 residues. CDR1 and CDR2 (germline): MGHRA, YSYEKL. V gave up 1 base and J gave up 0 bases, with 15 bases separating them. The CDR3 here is CASSQVGAGGANYGYTF. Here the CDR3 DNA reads TGCGCCAGCAGCCAAGTAGGAGCCGGGGGAGCTAACTATGGCTACACCTTC.